The 9 T cell receptor beta chains presented below share a single source sample, sequenced in a study of cytomegalovirus exposure and HLA in healthy donors. Vbeta (60) and Jbeta (13) primers were used in the PCR. The table came from immunoSEQ multiplex PCR; TCRdb's copy has only in-frame clones and leaves some out. The sample lists a few hundred thousand clones, around 90% seen once, with approximately 1.5% in the top ten. The sample comprised PBMCs. The receptor set was obtained from a girl aged 2 to 9 in good health and CMV-seronegative.

This chain uses TRBV7-8 with TRBJ2-7; D is possibly TRBD1 (5 bases). V was cut by 2 bases and J by 6 bases, with 14 bases left in between. The CDR3 loop spans 14 amino acids. Germline V gives CDR1 SGHVS, CDR2 FQNEAQ. The CDR3 protein is CASSLQGSTGEQYF. The CDR3 DNA sequence: TGTGCCAGCAGCTTACAGGGTTCCACGGGCGAGCAGTACTTC.

The chain carries TRBV27 and TRBJ1-5; D may be TRBD1 (6 bases). The V gene's germline CDR1 is MNHEY and CDR2 SMNVEV (reference sequence). V was clipped by 0 bases and J by 3 bases, with 12 bases between them. The CDR3 covers 16 residues. CDR3 protein: CASSLSYRAYNQPQHF. DNA of the CDR3: TGTGCCAGCAGTTTATCGTACAGGGCCTACAATCAGCCCCAGCATTTT.

The V and J genes are TRBV6-1 and TRBJ2-5, with D hard to call. The assigned J gene may be wrong: the sequence end matches TRBJ2-7 better. The CDR3 contains 14 residues. Per germline, CDR1 MNHNS and CDR2 SASEGT. The CDR3 loop reads CASSQAPSSYEQYF. DNA of the CDR3: TGTGCCAGCAGCCAGGCCCCGAGCTCCTACGAGCAGTACTTC.

This chain connects TRBV27 to TRBJ1-1; 7 bases match TRBD1. V was pared by 8 bases and J by 1 base, with 10 bases of the junction left unmatched. CDR3 length: 15 amino acids. The germline V gene has CDR1 MNHEY and CDR2 SMNVEV (reference sequence). As DNA, the CDR3 is TGTGCCAGCGCCCCGACGGGGACAGCGAACACTGAAGCTTTCTTT. It translates to CASAPTGTANTEAFF.

This chain links TRBV7-9 with TRBJ2-7; TRBD2 agrees at 13 bases. This CDR3 has 16 amino acids. V was pared by 4 bases and J by 5 bases, with 8 bases of the junction left unmatched. CDR1 and CDR2 from the germline V gene are SEHNR and FQNEAQ (reference sequence). The CDR3 DNA reads as TGTGCCAGCAGCTCTATAGGGACTAGCGGGAAGCACGAGCAGTACTTC. It specifies CASSSIGTSGKHEQYF. The entire variable domain, with the rest obtained from reference TRBV7-9 and TRBJ2-7, is as follows: DTGVSQNPRHKITKRGQNVTFRCDPISEHNRLYWYRQTLGQGPEFLTYFQNEAQLEKSRLLSDRFSAERPKGSFSTLEIQRTEQGDSAMYLCASSSIGTSGKHEQYFGPGTRLTVT.

The rearrangement uses TRBV7-6 and TRBJ1-1, with TRBD1 as a possible D gene (5 bases). Trimming stripped 1 base from V and 1 base from J, with 7 bases between. Germline V gene lookup returns CDR1 SGHVS and CDR2 FNYEAQ. The CDR3 runs to 14 residues. The DNA for the CDR3 is TGTGCCAGCAGCTTAGTTACAGGGAACACTGAAGCTTTCTTT. Encoded protein: CASSLVTGNTEAFF. The whole variable domain, filled in from reference TRBV7-6 and TRBJ1-1, reads GAGVSQSPRYKVTKRGQDVALRCDPISGHVSLYWYRQALGQGPEFLTYFNYEAQQDKSGLPNDRFSAERPEGSISTLTIQRTEQRDSAMYRCASSLVTGNTEAFFGQGTRLTVV.

This sequence joins TRBV7-6 and TRBJ1-2; D remains unclear. The CDR3 is 14 amino acids. Per germline, CDR1 SGHVS and CDR2 FNYEAQ. Trimming removed 5 bases from V and 4 bases from J, with 14 bases in between. CDR3 coding DNA: TGTGCCAGCAGCGACTTGAGGGATTTCTATGGCTACACCTTC. Protein product: CASSDLRDFYGYTF.

This chain joins TRBV11-2 and TRBJ1-3, with D unclear. V gave up 5 bases and J gave up 0 bases, with 14 bases separating them. Per the germline V gene, CDR1 is SGHAT and CDR2 is FQNNGV. The CDR3 runs 16 residues. The CDR3 nucleotides read TGTGCCAGCAGCGAACCACAGTTTTCCTCTGGAAACACCATATATTTT. It is translated as CASSEPQFSSGNTIYF.

The chain carries TRBV7-9 and TRBJ1-1, with TRBD1 as a possible D gene (6 bases). V lost 1 base and J lost 1, with 13 bases in between. In germline, CDR1 is SEHNR, CDR2 FQNEAQ (reference sequence). This CDR3 has 16 residues. CDR3 loop: CASSLDRVQPNTEAFF. The DNA for the CDR3 is TGTGCCAGCAGCTTAGACAGGGTCCAACCGAACACTGAAGCTTTCTTT.